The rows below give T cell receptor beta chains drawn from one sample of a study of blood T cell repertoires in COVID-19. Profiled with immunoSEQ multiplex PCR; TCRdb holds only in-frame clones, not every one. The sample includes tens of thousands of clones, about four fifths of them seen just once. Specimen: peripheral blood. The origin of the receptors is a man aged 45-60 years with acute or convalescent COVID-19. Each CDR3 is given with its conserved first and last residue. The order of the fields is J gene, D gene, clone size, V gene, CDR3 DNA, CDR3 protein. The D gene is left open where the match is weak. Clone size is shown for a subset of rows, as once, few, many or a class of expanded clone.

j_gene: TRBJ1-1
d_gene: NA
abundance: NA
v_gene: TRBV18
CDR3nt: TGTGCCAGCTCACCAACGAGGAACACTGAAGCTTTCTTT
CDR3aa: CASSPTRNTEAFF

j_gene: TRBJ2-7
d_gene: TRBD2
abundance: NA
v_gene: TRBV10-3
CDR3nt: TGTGCCATCAGTGAGTCGGGAGGGAGAATCCTCGAGCAGTACTTC
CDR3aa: CAISESGGRILEQYF

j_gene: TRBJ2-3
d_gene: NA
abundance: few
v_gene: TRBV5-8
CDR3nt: TGTGCCAGCAGGCCCTGGGCGGGATCCGCAGATACGCAGTATTTT
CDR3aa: CASRPWAGSADTQYF

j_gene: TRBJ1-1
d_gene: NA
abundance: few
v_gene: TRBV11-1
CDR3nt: TGTGCCAGCAGCCTTCATCGGTCGGGTTTGAACACTGAAGCTTTCTTT
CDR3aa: CASSLHRSGLNTEAFF

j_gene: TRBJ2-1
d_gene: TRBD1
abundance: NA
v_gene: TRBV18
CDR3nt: TGTGCCAGCTCACCAGGGACAGGGGGCAGCTATGAGCAGTTCTTC
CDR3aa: CASSPGTGGSYEQFF

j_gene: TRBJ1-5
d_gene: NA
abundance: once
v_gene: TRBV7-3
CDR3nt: TGTGCCAGCAGCTTGACAGGATCCCCGGGTCAGCCCCAGCATTTT
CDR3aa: CASSLTGSPGQPQHF

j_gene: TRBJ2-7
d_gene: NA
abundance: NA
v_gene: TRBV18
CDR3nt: TGTGCCAGCTCACCAAGGCAGGGGATTGGCGAGCAGTACTTC
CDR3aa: CASSPRQGIGEQYF

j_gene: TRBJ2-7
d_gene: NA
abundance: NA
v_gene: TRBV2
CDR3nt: TGTGCCAGCAGGGACAGCTCCTACGAGCAGTACTTC
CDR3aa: CASRDSSYEQYF

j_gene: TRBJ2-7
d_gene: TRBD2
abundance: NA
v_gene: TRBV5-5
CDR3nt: TGTGCCAGCAGCTACCGACTAGCGGGGGGGCAAGAGCAGTACTTC
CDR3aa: CASSYRLAGGQEQYF

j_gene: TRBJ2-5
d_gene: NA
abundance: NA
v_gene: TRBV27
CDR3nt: TGTGCCAGCAGGAAGTTTACTTCACAAGAGACCCAGTACTTC
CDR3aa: CASRKFTSQETQYF

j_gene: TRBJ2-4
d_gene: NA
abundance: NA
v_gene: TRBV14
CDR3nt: TGTGCCAGCAGCCCCCTGGGACTAGCCAAAAACATTCAGTACTTC
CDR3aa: CASSPLGLAKNIQYF

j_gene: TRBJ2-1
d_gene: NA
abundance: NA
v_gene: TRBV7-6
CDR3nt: TGTGCCAGCAGCCCCACAGGGATTCCCTACAATGAGCAGTTCTTC
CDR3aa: CASSPTGIPYNEQFF

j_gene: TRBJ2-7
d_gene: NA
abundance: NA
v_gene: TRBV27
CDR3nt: TGTGCCAGCAGTGTCCAACAGGGGAGGGAGCAGTACTTC
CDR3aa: CASSVQQGREQYF

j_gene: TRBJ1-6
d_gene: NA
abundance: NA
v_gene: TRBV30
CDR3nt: TGTGCCTGGAGTTTTGGGACAAATAATTCACCCCTCCACTTT
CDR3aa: CAWSFGTNNSPLHF

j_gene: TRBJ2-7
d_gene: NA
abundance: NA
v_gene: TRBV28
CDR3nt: TGTGCCAGCAGTCACTCCTACGAGCAGTACTTC
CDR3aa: CASSHSYEQYF

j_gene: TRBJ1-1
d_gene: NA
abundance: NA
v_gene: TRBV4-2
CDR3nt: TGTGCCAGCAGCCTTTCCGGGACACCCTACGAAGCTTTCTTT
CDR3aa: CASSLSGTPYEAFF

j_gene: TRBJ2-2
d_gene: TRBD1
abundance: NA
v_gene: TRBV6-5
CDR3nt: TGTGCCAGCAGTCTGACAGGGGACACCGGGGAGCTGTTTTTT
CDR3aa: CASSLTGDTGELFF

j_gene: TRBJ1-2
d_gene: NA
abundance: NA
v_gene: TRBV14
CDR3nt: TGTGCCAGCAGCCAAGTTCGGGACACCTATGGCTACACCTTC
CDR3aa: CASSQVRDTYGYTF

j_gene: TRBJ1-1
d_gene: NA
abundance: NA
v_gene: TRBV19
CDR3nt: TGTGCCAGTATTTTTGGCCCGAACACTGAAGCTTTCTTT
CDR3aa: CASIFGPNTEAFF

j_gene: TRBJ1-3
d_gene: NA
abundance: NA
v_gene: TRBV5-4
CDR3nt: TGTGCCAGCAGCTTGGACAGGAGCTCTGGAAACACCATATATTTT
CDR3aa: CASSLDRSSGNTIYF

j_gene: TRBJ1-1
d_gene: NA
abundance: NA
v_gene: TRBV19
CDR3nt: TGTGCCAGTAATCCCTCTACAGGGAACACTGAAGCTTTCTTT
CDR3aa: CASNPSTGNTEAFF

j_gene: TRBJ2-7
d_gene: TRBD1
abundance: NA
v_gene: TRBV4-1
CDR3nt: TGCGCCAGCAGCCAGGGGTGGACAGGGAGTACCTACGAGCAGTACTTC
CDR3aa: CASSQGWTGSTYEQYF

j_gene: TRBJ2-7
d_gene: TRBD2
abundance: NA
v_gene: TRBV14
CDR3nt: TGTGCCAGCAGCCAACTCGGCGGGAGTAGGCACGAGCAGTACTTC
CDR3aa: CASSQLGGSRHEQYF

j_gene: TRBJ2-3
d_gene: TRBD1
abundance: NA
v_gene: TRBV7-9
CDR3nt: TGTGCCAGCAGCCAAGGACAGGGCACAGATACGCAGTATTTT
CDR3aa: CASSQGQGTDTQYF

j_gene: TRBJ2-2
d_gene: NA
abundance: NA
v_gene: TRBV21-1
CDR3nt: TGTGCCAGCAGCCCCAAGCGAAGTCAATCGAACACCGGGGAGCTGTTTTTT
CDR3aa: CASSPKRSQSNTGELFF

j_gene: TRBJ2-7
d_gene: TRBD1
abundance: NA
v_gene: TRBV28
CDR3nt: TGTGCCAGTAGACCGGGACAGGCAAACGAGCAGTACTTC
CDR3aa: CASRPGQANEQYF

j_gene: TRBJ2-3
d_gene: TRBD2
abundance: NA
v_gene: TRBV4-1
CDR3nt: TGCGCCAGCAGCCAAGATCCCCCTATTAGCGGGAGCGTCCCAGATACGCAGTATTTT
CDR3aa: CASSQDPPISGSVPDTQYF

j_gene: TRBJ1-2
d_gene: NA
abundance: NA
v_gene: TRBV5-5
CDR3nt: TGTGCCAGCAGCTTGGATGACTTCAGCTCCTATGGCTACACCTTC
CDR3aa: CASSLDDFSSYGYTF

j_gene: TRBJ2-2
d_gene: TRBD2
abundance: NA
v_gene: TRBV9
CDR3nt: TGTGCCAGCAGCGCCCACCCGAGCCGGACTAGCGGGAGCTGGGACACCGGGGAGCTGTTTTTT
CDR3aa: CASSAHPSRTSGSWDTGELFF

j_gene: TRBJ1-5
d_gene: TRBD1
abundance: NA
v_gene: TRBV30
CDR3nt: TGTGCCTGGAGCCTCGGACAGGGAGGAGGCAATCAGCCCCAGCATTTT
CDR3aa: CAWSLGQGGGNQPQHF

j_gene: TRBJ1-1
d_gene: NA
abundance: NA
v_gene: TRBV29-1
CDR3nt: TGCAGCGTTGTCAGAAGACAGTTTCTGGACACTGAAGCTTTCTTT
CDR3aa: CSVVRRQFLDTEAFF

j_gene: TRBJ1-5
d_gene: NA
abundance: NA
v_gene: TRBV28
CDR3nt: TGTGCCAGCAGTACATATGGGAGGGGTGATCAGCCCCAGCATTTT
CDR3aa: CASSTYGRGDQPQHF

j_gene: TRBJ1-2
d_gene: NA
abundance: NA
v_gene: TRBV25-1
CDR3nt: TGTGCCAGCAGTGATCCTGAGGGCGGCTACACCTTC
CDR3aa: CASSDPEGGYTF

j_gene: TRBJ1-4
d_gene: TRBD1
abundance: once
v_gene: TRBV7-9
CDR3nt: TGTGCCAGCAGCATCAGGGGGGAAGGGGAAAAACTGTTTTTT
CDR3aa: CASSIRGEGEKLFF

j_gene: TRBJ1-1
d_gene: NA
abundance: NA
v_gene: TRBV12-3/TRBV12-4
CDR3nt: TGTGCCAGCAGTTTAACGGGTAGGACTGAAGCTTTCTTT
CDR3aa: CASSLTGRTEAFF

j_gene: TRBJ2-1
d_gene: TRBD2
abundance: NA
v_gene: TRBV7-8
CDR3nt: TGTGCCAGCAGCTTCACTAGCGGGGGGGCTAATGAGCAGTTCTTC
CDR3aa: CASSFTSGGANEQFF

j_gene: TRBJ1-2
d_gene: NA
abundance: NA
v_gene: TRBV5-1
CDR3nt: TGCGCCAGCAGCTTTGAAGGACAGAACTATGGCTACACCTTC
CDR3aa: CASSFEGQNYGYTF

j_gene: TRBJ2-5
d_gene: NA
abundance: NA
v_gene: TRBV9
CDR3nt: TGTGCCAGCAGCACAGGCCTCCTAGGAGAGACCCAGTACTTC
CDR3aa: CASSTGLLGETQYF

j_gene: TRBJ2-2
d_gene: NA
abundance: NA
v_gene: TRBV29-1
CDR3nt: TGCAGCGGATACAGGAACACCGGGGAGCTGTTTTTT
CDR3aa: CSGYRNTGELFF

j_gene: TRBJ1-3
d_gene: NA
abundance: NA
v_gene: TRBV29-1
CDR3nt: TGCAGCGTTGAACGTCCTGCGGGAGGCACTGGAAACACCATATATTTT
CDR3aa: CSVERPAGGTGNTIYF

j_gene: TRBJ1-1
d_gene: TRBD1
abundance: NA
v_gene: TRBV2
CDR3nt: TGTGCCAGCAGTGAGACAGGGGCGTCTGAAGCTTTCTTT
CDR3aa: CASSETGASEAFF

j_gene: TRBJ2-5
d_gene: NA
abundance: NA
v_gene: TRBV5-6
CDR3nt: TGTGCCAGCAGCTTGGGACTTCAAGAGACCCAGTACTTC
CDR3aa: CASSLGLQETQYF

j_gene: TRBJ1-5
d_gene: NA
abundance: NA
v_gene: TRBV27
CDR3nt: TGTGCCAGCAGTCCCCGGGGGGGCGGTCAGCCCCAGCATTTT
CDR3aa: CASSPRGGGQPQHF

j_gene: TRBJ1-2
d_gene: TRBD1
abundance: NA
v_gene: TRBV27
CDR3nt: TGTGCCAGCAGCTTGGGACAGAACTATGGCTACACCTTC
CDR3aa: CASSLGQNYGYTF

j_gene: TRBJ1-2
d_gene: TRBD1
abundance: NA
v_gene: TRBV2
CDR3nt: TGTGCCAGCACCAAAGACAGGGGCAACTATGGCTACACCTTC
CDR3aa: CASTKDRGNYGYTF

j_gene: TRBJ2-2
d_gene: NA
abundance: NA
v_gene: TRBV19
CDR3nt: TGTGCCAGTAGTCCCGACGGATTACAGCGTGTCTTTGGAGGTATCGGGGAGCTGTTTTTT
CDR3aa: CASSPDGLQRVFGGIGELFF

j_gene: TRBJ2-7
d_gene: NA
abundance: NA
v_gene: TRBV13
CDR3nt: TGTGCCAGCAGCTTAAATGCAGTCTACGAGCAGTACTTC
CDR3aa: CASSLNAVYEQYF

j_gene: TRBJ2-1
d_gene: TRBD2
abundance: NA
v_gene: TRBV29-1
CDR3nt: TGCAGCGTTGTGAGGTGGACTAGCGGGAGAGGGGAGCAGTTCTTC
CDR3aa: CSVVRWTSGRGEQFF

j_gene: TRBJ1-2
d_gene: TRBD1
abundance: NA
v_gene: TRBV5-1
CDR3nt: TGCGCCAGCAGCTCGGTGGGGACAGGAAATGGCTACACCTTC
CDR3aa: CASSSVGTGNGYTF

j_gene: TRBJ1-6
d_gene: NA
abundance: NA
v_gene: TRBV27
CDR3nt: TGTGCCAGCAGTCCCGGCAGGGGTAATTCACCCCTCCACTTT
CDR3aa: CASSPGRGNSPLHF

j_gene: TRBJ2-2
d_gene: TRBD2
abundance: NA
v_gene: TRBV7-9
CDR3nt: TGTGCCAGCAGCATTCTAGCGGGAGGGCCCGGGGAGCTGTTTTTT
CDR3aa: CASSILAGGPGELFF

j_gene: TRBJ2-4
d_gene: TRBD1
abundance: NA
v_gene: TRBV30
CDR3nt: TGTGCCTGGACCCTCGGACAGGGGACGTCCAAAAACATTCAGTACTTC
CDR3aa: CAWTLGQGTSKNIQYF

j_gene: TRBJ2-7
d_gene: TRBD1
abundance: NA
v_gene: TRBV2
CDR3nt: TGTGCCAGCAGACCCGACAGGGGCTACGAGCAGTACTTC
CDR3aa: CASRPDRGYEQYF

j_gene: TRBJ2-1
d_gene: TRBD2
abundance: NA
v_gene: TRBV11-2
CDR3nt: TGTGCCAGCTCCAAGGTGGCGGGGGGCTCGAACAATGAGCAGTTCTTC
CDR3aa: CASSKVAGGSNNEQFF